This T cell receptor beta chain was observed in a study of T-cell memory formation after mild COVID-19. TCRdb reprocessed the 5' RACE reads via MiXCR and lists one record per CDR3 protein. The top ten clones hold 12% of a sample with under 200,000 distinct CDR3 sequences, about 28% of them seen once. The length of the CDR3 is 16 residues. J gave up 4 bases and V 4 bases, and 7 bases lay outside the gene matches. Germline V CDR1 and CDR2: SGHRS, YFSETQ. Sequenced material: PBMCs or a T cell subset sorted from them (not recorded which). The TCR was taken from an adult woman who had mild COVID-19 (a few samples of this study predate the infection). Cell type and time point are not known. The chain combines TRBV5-1 with TRBJ2-2; TRBD1 matches at 10 bases. The CDR3 DNA reads as TGCGCCAGCAGCCACGACAGGGGGCGTAGCACCGGGGAGCTGTTTTTT. Translation gives CASSHDRGRSTGELFF.